These 17 T cell receptor beta chains share one sample of origin, sequenced in a study of identical twins (dated by TCRdb to 2015 to 2016). Libraries were constructed by 5' RACE. The sequencing machine was an Illumina HiSeq 2000. Using fastp at Q25 and MiXCR, TCRdb reprocessed the public reads and kept productive beta chains. Rows with one shared CDR3 protein collapse into an entry with the most common genes and DNA. This sample is represented by roughly 540,000 distinct CDR3 sequences; around 20% of them were singletons. The ten largest account for about 0.91% of the sample. This sample also appeared in a second study, on T cells expressing NK-cell markers.

The sequencing sample was made of CD4+ T cells sorted from blood. These receptors originate from a woman in her late teens or twenties in good health.

The gene calls are TRBV11-2 and TRBJ2-5, with 8 bases lining up with TRBD2. The germline gives CDR1 SGHAT, CDR2 FQNNGV. The CDR3 contains 16 residues. Germline trimming cut 5 bases from V and 2 bases from J; bases unmatched to any gene: 10. As DNA, the CDR3 is TGTGCCAGCAGCAAAGATATCGGGGGGGGACAAGAGACCCAGTACTTC. It is translated as CASSKDIGGGQETQYF.

The chain uses TRBV6-1 and TRBJ2-2; TRBD2 aligns across 12 bases. With V trimmed by 6 bases and J by 4 bases, 6 bases remained unmatched. The CDR3 sequence is 16 residues long. Germline CDR1 reads MNHNS; CDR2 reads SASEGT. The CDR3 reads CASRRTSGGRTGELFF. CDR3 DNA: TGTGCCAGCAGACGCACTAGCGGGGGGCGCACCGGGGAGCTGTTTTTT.

This clonotype was detected ten times or more. The rearrangement joins TRBV29-1 to TRBJ2-4, with D possibly TRBD1 on 6 matching bases. The germline gives CDR1 SQVTM, CDR2 ANQGSEA. The V end lost 6 bases, the J end lost 9 bases, and 15 bases lay between the germline ends. The CDR3 totals 12 residues. The CDR3, as DNA: TGCAGCGTGGGGGCGGCAGGGTCCATTCAGTACTTC. Its protein product is CSVGAAGSIQYF.

This clonotype was detected only a few times. The V gene is TRBV12-3 or TRBV12-4, the J gene TRBJ2-1; 13 bases match TRBD2. The CDR3 runs 16 residues. V gave up 6 bases and J gave up 8 bases; unmatched junction bases: 10. This chain's CDR3 is CASRSRTSGGADEQFF. The CDR3 DNA is TGTGCCAGCAGATCGCGAACTAGCGGGGGGGCCGATGAGCAGTTCTTC.

This rearrangement joins TRBV20-1 to TRBJ1-1; D unclear. The CDR3 has 13 residues. Germline-derived CDR1 and CDR2 are DFQATT and SNEGSKA (reference sequence). V was cut by 4 bases and J by 5 bases, with 14 bases left in between. CDR3 region: CSANPTFRTEAFF. The CDR3 DNA follows: TGCAGTGCTAACCCGACCTTTCGGACTGAAGCTTTCTTT.

In its sample, this clonotype was seen many times. The chain uses TRBV12-3 or TRBV12-4 and TRBJ1-5; no reliable D call. The germline V and J ends were trimmed by 9 bases and 5 bases, with 23 bases remaining between them. The CDR3 runs 16 residues. CDR3 amino acids: CASRAQGLRRDQPQHF. The DNA of the CDR3 is TGTGCCAGTAGAGCCCAAGGGTTGAGGAGGGATCAGCCCCAGCATTTT.

The chain has TRBV4-3 and TRBJ1-2, with unresolved D. Looked up from germline, CDR1 is LGHNA and CDR2 is YSLEER. Deletions cut 3 bases from V and 8 bases from J, with 19 bases between. This CDR3 is built from 15 residues. CDR3 amino acids: CASSQAGMEAGGYTF. The CDR3 DNA follows: TGCGCCAGCAGCCAGGCTGGGATGGAAGCGGGGGGCTACACCTTC.

This chain uses TRBV21-1 with TRBJ2-1; TRBD2 is the table's D call, not checked against the DNA. TRBV21-1 is a known pseudogene. The CDR3 is made up of 17 amino acids. CDR3 in amino acids: CARLNRPLAVAYNEQFF. For the CDR3, the DNA is TGTGCCAGACTCAACAGGCCCTTAGCGGTTGCCTACAATGAGCAGTTCTTC.

This chain links TRBV12-3 or TRBV12-4 with TRBJ1-6, with 9 bases lining up with TRBD1. This CDR3 contains 15 residues. Trimming removed 7 bases from V and 10 bases from J; junction bases left unmatched: 11. The CDR3 is CASNWGGTGMSPLHF. Here the CDR3 DNA reads TGTGCCAGCAATTGGGGGGGGACAGGGATGTCACCCCTCCACTTT.

The rearrangement links TRBV5-1 to TRBJ2-3, with 11 bases fitting TRBD2. The CDR3 sequence is 17 residues long. The V gene's germline CDR1 is SGHRS and CDR2 YFSETQ. V trimming: 3 bases; J trimming: 4 bases; junction bases outside the gene matches: 10. The CDR3 DNA reads as TGCGCCAGCAGCTACGGACTAGCGGGCCGTGGAGCAGATACGCAGTATTTT. The encoded protein is CASSYGLAGRGADTQYF.

Only a few counts were recorded for this clonotype. The chain has TRBV4-1 and TRBJ1-1; 9 bases match TRBD1. J was trimmed by 4 bases and V by 6 bases; bases with no gene match: 6. The CDR3 consists of 14 residues. CDR1 and CDR2 from the germline V gene are MGHRA and YSYEKL. The CDR3 nucleotides read TGCGCCAGCAGTCGGGACAGGGCGCGCACTGAAGCTTTCTTT. This translates into CASSRDRARTEAFF.

This clonotype was counted a single time. The rearrangement uses TRBV4-3 and TRBJ1-2; D gene uncertain. The CDR3 contains 15 residues. Germline assignment: CDR1 LGHNA and CDR2 YSLEER. The V end lost 0 bases, the J end lost 4 bases, and 12 bases lay between the germline ends. DNA for the CDR3: TGCGCCAGCAGCCAAGATGCGGCTACCTTCTATGGCTACACCTTC. Translating it yields CASSQDAATFYGYTF.

The chain's CDR3 is CSATRTANNEQFF. As DNA, the CDR3 is TGCAGTGCTACTCGGACCGCGAACAATGAGCAGTTCTTC. The chain is built from TRBV20-1 and TRBJ2-1, with no clear D. Per the germline V gene, CDR1 is DFQATT and CDR2 is SNEGSKA (reference sequence). CDR3 size: 13 residues. V gave up 4 bases and J gave up 5 bases, with 12 bases separating them.

The sample holds a few counts of this clonotype. The CDR3: CAISDGTSRNYGYTF. For the CDR3, the DNA is TGTGCCATCAGTGATGGGACCTCGCGGAACTATGGCTACACCTTC. V is TRBV10-3 and J is TRBJ1-2; D is perhaps TRBD1 (5 bases). The CDR3 spans 15 residues. Per the germline V gene, CDR1 is ENHRY and CDR2 is SYGVKD. V was cut by 3 bases and J by 2 bases, with 13 bases left in between.

This sequence joins TRBV2 and TRBJ2-3; D unresolved. With 3 bases removed from V and 0 bases from J, the gap between germline ends came to 7 bases. The germline V gene encodes CDR1 SNHLY and CDR2 FYNNEI. The CDR3 has 14 residues. The CDR3 bases are TGTGCCAGCAGTGACGGACCTAGCACAGATACGCAGTATTTT. This sequence encodes CASSDGPSTDTQYF.

This clonotype was seen only a few times. This rearrangement joins TRBV11-2 to TRBJ2-7, with D unresolved. V shed 6 bases and J shed 2 bases, with 8 bases lying between them. The CDR3 runs to 12 residues. CDR1 SGHAT and CDR2 FQNNGV come from the germline V gene. DNA for the CDR3: TGTGCCAGCAGTTTACTCGCCTACGAGCAGTACTTC. Translating gives CASSLLAYEQYF. The full variable domain, completed using reference TRBV11-2 and TRBJ2-7, is EAGVAQSPRYKIIEKRQSVAFWCNPISGHATLYWYQQILGQGPKLLIQFQNNGVVDDSQLPKDRFSAERLKGVDSTLKIQPAKLEDSAVYLCASSLLAYEQYFGPGTRLTVT.

The rearrangement links TRBV6-5 to TRBJ1-5, with no clear D. Germline-derived CDR1 and CDR2 are MNHEY and SVGAGI. V lost 2 bases and J 4 bases, leaving 9 bases between the germline ends. This CDR3 has 14 amino acids. CDR3 region: CASSYGFGNQPQHF. The CDR3 region has the DNA TGTGCCAGCAGTTACGGGTTTGGGAATCAGCCCCAGCATTTT.